This TCR beta chain was sequenced in a study of OX40 agonist ivuxolimab in advanced cancers. Overall study: Three individuals attained partial responses, comprising one hepatocellular carcinoma case and two cutaneous melanoma cases.

Measured with immunoSEQ multiplex PCR; TCRdb has only the in-frame clones, and not every one. The profile shows about 69,000 clones, roughly 90% of them singletons. V was trimmed by 0 bases and J by 7 bases, leaving 11 bases between them. The CDR3 contains 15 residues. Germline V CDR1 and CDR2: SGDLS, YYNGEE. This clone has more than one count but fewer than ten. The source is an adult with an advanced solid tumor such as melanoma, head and neck, liver or kidney cancer. This chain uses TRBV9 with TRBJ1-6; D call uncertain. Sequenced material: CD4+ or CD8+ T cells sorted from blood, taken in a trial of the OX40 agonist ivuxolimab. The chain's CDR3 is CASSVGRTGNSPLHF. In DNA form, the CDR3 reads TGTGCCAGCAGCGTAGGGCGGACTGGAAATTCACCCCTCCACTTT.